This is a list of T cell receptor beta chains from one sample in a study of CD8 T cells in Susac syndrome. TCRdb reprocessed the immunoSEQ multiplex PCR reads with MiXCR, giving one entry per CDR3 protein. Here the sample spans tens of thousands of distinct CDR3 sequences, roughly 96% being singletons. The source material was CD8+ T cells from PBMCs. The receptors shown here come from a human donor with Susac syndrome. The CDR3 runs from the conserved cysteine through the conserved F or W. D genes are given only for firm matches. Size is stated for part of the rows, as once, few or many counts, or as a class when the clone is expanded.

TRBJ1-1,NA,TRBV12-3/TRBV12-4,NA,CASSLLEGTEAFF,TGTGCCAGCAGTCTCCTAGAGGGCACTGAAGCTTTCTTT
TRBJ2-3,NA,TRBV5-1,NA,CASSLDSENTQYF,TGCGCCAGCAGCTTGGACTCAGAGAATACGCAGTATTTT
TRBJ1-2,NA,TRBV11-2,few,CASSLGTNYGYTF,TGTGCCAGCAGCTTAGGGACTAACTATGGCTACACCTTC
TRBJ2-5,TRBD2,TRBV5-4,NA,CASSLYARGGQETQYF,TGTGCCAGCAGCTTGTATGCGCGGGGGGGCCAGGAGACCCAGTACTTC
TRBJ1-3,TRBD1,TRBV6-6,NA,CASSQQGGAGNTIYF,TGTGCCAGCAGTCAGCAAGGGGGCGCTGGAAACACCATATATTTT
TRBJ1-1,TRBD1,TRBV27,NA,CASSPRQGAHTEAFF,TGTGCCAGCAGTCCTCGACAGGGGGCGCACACTGAAGCTTTCTTT
TRBJ2-5,TRBD2,TRBV20-1,NA,CSARDTRGGGETQYF,TGCAGTGCTAGAGATACACGGGGGGGCGGGGAGACCCAGTACTTC
TRBJ1-1,NA,TRBV6-5,NA,CASNAGEMNTEAFF,TGTGCCAGCAACGCCGGGGAAATGAACACTGAAGCTTTCTTT
TRBJ1-2,TRBD1,TRBV27,NA,CASITGAWLGNYGYTF,TGTGCCAGTATAACAGGGGCCTGGTTGGGTAACTATGGCTACACCTTC
TRBJ1-5,TRBD1,TRBV15,NA,CATSPGGTIDQPQHF,TGTGCCACTTCCCCAGGGGGAACTATCGATCAGCCCCAGCATTTT
TRBJ1-2,TRBD1,TRBV12-5,NA,CASGPAPGTDGYTF,TGTGCTAGTGGTCCCGCCCCCGGGACAGATGGCTACACCTTC
TRBJ1-2,NA,TRBV6-5,NA,CASSPSPEYGYTF,TGTGCCAGCAGCCCCTCCCCAGAGTATGGCTACACCTTC
TRBJ1-1,NA,TRBV7-9,NA,CASSQLQGGTEAFF,TGTGCCAGCAGCCAACTACAGGGAGGGACTGAAGCTTTCTTT
TRBJ2-7,NA,TRBV5-4,NA,CASSLAGGEGEQYF,TGTGCCAGCAGCTTGGCAGGGGGGGAAGGCGAGCAGTACTTC
TRBJ2-7,NA,TRBV20-1,NA,CSARDQQENSYEQYF,TGCAGTGCTAGAGATCAGCAGGAAAATTCCTACGAGCAGTACTTC
TRBJ2-7,NA,TRBV27,NA,CASSIGSTYYEQYF,TGTGCCAGCAGCATAGGATCTACCTATTACGAGCAGTACTTC